Following are 9 T cell receptor beta chains from one sample sequenced in a study of Graves' ophthalmopathy and Graves' hyperthyroidism. TCR beta CDR3 regions were amplified from RNA transcripts. The workflow started with a first-round RT-PCR run with HTBI primers and then moved on to a second-round multiplex PCR. From the multiplex PCR reads, TCRdb called clonotypes with MiXCR, one entry per CDR3 protein. The sample lists 350,000 or so distinct CDR3 sequences; roughly 17% were seen once. The specimen was peripheral blood. All receptors come from an adult man with Graves' ophthalmopathy.

This clonotype was recorded at least ten times. This chain links TRBV13 with TRBJ1-3; D may be TRBD1 (5 bases). Germline CDR1 PRHDT, CDR2 FYEKMQ (reference sequence). With 3 bases removed from V and 0 bases from J, the gap between germline ends came to 9 bases. This CDR3 contains 15 residues. As DNA, the CDR3 is TGTGCCAGCAGCTTGGGGCAGTTCTCTGGAAACACCATATATTTT. Amino acid sequence: CASSLGQFSGNTIYF.

This clonotype was detected only a few times. The gene calls are TRBV11-2 and TRBJ1-2, with 9 bases lining up with TRBD1. The V segment lost 0 bases and the J segment 3 bases; nucleotides outside the gene matches: 5. The CDR3 covers 16 residues. Germline-derived CDR1 and CDR2 are SGHAT and FQNNGV. CDR3 in DNA: TGTGCCAGCAGCTTAGAGGGACAGGGTTGGGACTATGGCTACACCTTC. As protein: CASSLEGQGWDYGYTF.

This clonotype was seen ten or more times. The chain joins TRBV20-1 to TRBJ2-5; 14 nucleotides match TRBD2. The length of the CDR3 is 15 residues. Per the germline V gene, CDR1 is DFQATT and CDR2 is SNEGSKA (reference sequence). V lost 3 bases to trimming and J lost 6 bases; unmatched junction nucleotides: 6. CDR3 bases: TGCAGTGCTAGCGGGACTAGCGGGGGTCTTAAGACCCAGTACTTC. It specifies CSASGTSGGLKTQYF.

The chain combines TRBV20-1 with TRBJ2-7, with 8 nucleotides matching TRBD1. This CDR3 has 13 amino acids. Germline assignment: CDR1 DFQATT and CDR2 SNEGSKA (reference sequence). The chain's CDR3 is CSFRDRHFREQYF. CDR3 DNA sequence: TGCAGCTTCCGGGACAGGCACTTCCGCGAGCAGTACTTC.

This clonotype was seen repeatedly, ten times or more. This rearrangement joins TRBV5-1 to TRBJ1-1; D unclear. Trimming stripped 0 bases from V and 4 bases from J, with 7 bases between. The CDR3 totals 13 residues. Germline loops: CDR1 SGHRS, CDR2 YFSETQ. CDR3 DNA sequence: TGCGCCAGCAGCTTGGCTCAGCTCACTGAAGCTTTCTTT. It specifies CASSLAQLTEAFF.

This clonotype qualifies as medium-sized. The chain has TRBV29-1 and TRBJ2-7; 12 positions match TRBD2. V lost 6 bases to trimming and J lost 7 bases; unmatched junction nucleotides: 7. The CDR3 has 13 amino acids. Germline CDR1 SQVTM, CDR2 ANQGSEA. The CDR3 loop is CSVRTSGDAEQYF. The CDR3 DNA reads TGCAGCGTGAGGACTAGCGGGGACGCTGAGCAGTACTTC.

This clonotype was observed at least ten times. V gene TRBV7-3 combines with J gene TRBJ1-2; tentatively, D is TRBD1 (6 bases). Looked up from germline, CDR1 is SGHTA and CDR2 is FQGTGA. Trimming stripped 7 bases from V and 1 base from J, with 13 bases between. CDR3 size: 14 residues. CDR3 region: CASNKQGLNYGYTF. CDR3 DNA: TGTGCCAGCAATAAACAGGGACTTAACTATGGCTACACCTTC.

Only one count was recorded for this clonotype. This may stem from a read error, because a much larger clone lies one nucleotide away. This chain connects TRBV10-1 to TRBJ1-2, with D hard to call. CDR1 WNHNN and CDR2 SYGVQD come from the germline V gene (reference sequence). This CDR3 contains 15 residues. CDR3 sequence (DNA): TGCGTCAGCAGTGAGTCTAGGACGGCGGTGGGGAGCTACACCTTC. As protein: CVSSESRTAVGSYTF.

Ten or more counts support this clonotype. This chain connects TRBV12-3 or TRBV12-4 to TRBJ1-2; D uncertain. V was shortened by 7 bases and J by 10 bases, with 13 bases between the two germline ends. The CDR3 extends over 11 amino acids. This CDR3 reads CASNLAALYTF. The DNA for the CDR3 is TGTGCCAGCAACTTGGCGGCCCTCTACACCTTC.